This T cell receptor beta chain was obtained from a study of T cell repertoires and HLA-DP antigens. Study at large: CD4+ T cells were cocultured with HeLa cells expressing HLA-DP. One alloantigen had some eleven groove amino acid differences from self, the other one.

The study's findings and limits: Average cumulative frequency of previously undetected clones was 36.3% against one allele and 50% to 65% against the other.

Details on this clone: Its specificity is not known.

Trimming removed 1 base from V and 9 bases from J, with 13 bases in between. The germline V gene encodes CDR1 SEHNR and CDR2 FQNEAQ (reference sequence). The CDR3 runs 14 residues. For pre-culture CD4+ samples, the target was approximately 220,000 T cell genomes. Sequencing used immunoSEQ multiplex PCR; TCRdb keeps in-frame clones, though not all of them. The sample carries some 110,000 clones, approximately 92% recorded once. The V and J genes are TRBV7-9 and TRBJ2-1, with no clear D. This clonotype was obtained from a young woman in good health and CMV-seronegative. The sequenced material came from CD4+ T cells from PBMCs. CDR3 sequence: CASSLGLPMGEQFF. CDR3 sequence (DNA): TGTGCCAGCAGCTTAGGTTTGCCGATGGGTGAGCAGTTCTTC. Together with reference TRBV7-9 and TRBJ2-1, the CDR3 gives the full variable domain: DTGVSQNPRHKITKRGQNVTFRCDPISEHNRLYWYRQTLGQGPEFLTYFQNEAQLEKSRLLSDRFSAERPKGSFSTLEIQRTEQGDSAMYLCASSLGLPMGEQFFGPGTRLTVL.